The sequence of this T cell receptor beta chain was determined in a study of spatial heterogeneity in lung cancer. Overall study: Each unique TCR and UMI combination was seen more than ten times on average in raw reads. Overall study results and limits: Resection saw ubiquitous expanded tumor TCRs appear in blood more than follow-up did.

Each molecule of TCR cDNA was tagged with one unique molecular identifier. TCRdb reanalysed the 5' RACE reads using MiXCR and keeps one entry per CDR3 protein. The sample records more than 2,500 distinct CDR3 sequences, more than 15% being singletons. Sample time point: sample taken at primary tumor resection. The authors sequenced whole RNA from tumor, nontumor lung or frozen PBMC without sorting. A total of about 73 untreated early-stage non-small cell lung cancer patients served as donors. J lost 7 bases, V lost 6 bases, and 10 bases had no gene match. The germline CDR1 and CDR2 sequences are SNHLY and FYNNEI. The CDR3 has 15 residues. This clonotype was counted many times. Its cognate antigen is unknown.

This specimen consisted of PBMCs, obtained at surgery. This chain connects TRBV2 to TRBJ2-3, with 10 nucleotides matching TRBD2. The TCR comes from a female donor with early-stage non-small cell lung cancer. The CDR3 sequence is CASRLLAGLANTQYF. Here the CDR3 DNA reads TGTGCCAGCAGGCTACTAGCGGGGTTAGCAAATACGCAGTATTTT.